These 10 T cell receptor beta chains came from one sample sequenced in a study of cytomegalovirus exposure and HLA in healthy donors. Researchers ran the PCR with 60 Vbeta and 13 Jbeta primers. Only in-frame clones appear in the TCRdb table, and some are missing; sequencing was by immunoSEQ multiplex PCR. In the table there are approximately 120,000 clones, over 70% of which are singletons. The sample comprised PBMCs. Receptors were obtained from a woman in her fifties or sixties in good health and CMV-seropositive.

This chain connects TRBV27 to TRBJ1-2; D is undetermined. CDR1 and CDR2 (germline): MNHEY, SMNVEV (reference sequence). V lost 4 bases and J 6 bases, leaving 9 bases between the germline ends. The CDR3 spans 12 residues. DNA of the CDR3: TGTGCCAGCAGTTCCGGAGGGAATGGCTACACCTTC. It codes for CASSSGGNGYTF.

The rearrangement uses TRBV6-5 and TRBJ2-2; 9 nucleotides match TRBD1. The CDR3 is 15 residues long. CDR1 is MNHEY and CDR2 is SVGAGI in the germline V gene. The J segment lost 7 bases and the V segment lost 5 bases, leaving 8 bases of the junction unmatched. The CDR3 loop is CASSNRGQKGGELFF. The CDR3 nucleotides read TGTGCCAGCAGTAACAGGGGGCAAAAGGGCGGGGAGCTGTTTTTT.

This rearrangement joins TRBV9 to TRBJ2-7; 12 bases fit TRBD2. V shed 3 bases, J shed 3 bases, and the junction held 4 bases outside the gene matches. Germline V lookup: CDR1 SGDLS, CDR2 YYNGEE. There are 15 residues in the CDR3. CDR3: CASSATSGGIYEQYF. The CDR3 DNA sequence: TGTGCCAGCAGCGCTACTAGCGGGGGGATCTACGAGCAGTACTTC.

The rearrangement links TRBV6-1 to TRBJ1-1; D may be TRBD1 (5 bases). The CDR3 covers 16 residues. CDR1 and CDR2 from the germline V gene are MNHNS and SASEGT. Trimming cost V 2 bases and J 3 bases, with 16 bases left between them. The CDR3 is CASSEQVGRAYTEAFF. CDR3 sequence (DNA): TGTGCCAGCAGTGAACAAGTTGGCAGGGCCTACACTGAAGCTTTCTTT.

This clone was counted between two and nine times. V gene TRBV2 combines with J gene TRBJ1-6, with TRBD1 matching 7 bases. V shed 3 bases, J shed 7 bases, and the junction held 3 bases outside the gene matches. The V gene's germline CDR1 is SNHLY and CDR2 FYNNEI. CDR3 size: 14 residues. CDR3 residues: CASSEGQLNSPLHF. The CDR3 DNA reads TGTGCCAGCAGTGAGGGACAGCTAAATTCACCCCTCCACTTT.

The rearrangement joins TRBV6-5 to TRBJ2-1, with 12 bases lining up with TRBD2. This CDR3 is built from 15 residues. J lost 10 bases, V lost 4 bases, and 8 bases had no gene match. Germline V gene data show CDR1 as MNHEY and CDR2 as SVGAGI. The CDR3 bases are TGTGCCAGCAGTTCCGGACTAGCGGGACACTGGGAGCAGTTCTTC. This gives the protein CASSSGLAGHWEQFF.

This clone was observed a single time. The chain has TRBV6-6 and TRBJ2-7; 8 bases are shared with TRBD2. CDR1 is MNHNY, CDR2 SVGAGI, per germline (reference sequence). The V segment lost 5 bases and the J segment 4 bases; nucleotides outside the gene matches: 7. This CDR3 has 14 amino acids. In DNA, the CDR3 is TGTGCCAGCAGTGGAGCGGGAGCAGTGTACGAGCAGTACTTC. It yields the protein CASSGAGAVYEQYF.

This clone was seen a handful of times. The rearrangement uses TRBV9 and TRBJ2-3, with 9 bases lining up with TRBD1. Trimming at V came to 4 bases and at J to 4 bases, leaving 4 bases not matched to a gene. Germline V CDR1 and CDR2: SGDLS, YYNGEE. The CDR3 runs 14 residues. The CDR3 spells CASSPWTGADTQYF. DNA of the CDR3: TGTGCCAGCAGCCCATGGACAGGGGCAGATACGCAGTATTTT.

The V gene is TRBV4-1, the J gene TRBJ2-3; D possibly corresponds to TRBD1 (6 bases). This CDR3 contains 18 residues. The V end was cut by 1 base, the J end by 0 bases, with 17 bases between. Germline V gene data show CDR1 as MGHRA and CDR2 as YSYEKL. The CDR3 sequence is CASSQVGSAGVSTDTQYF. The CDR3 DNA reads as TGCGCCAGCAGCCAAGTTGGATCGGCAGGGGTTAGCACAGATACGCAGTATTTT.

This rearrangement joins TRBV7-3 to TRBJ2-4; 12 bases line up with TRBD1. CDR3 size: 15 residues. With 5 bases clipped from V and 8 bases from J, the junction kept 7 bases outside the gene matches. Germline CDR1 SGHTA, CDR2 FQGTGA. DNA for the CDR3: TGTGCCAGCAGCCCGGGACAGGGGGCAGGATACATTCAGTACTTC. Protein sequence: CASSPGQGAGYIQYF.